This TCR beta chain was identified during a study of T cell repertoires in cytomegalovirus infection. CDR3 size: 14 residues. The V gene end was trimmed by 4 bases and the J gene end by 3 bases; junction bases not matched to a gene: 5. The germline CDR1 and CDR2 sequences are SGHRS and YFSETQ. TCRdb called the reads again in MiXCR, with one record for every CDR3 protein. The sample has approximately 300,000 distinct CDR3 sequences, roughly 29% seen once; the top ten hold around 20%. Study findings and constraints: Carriage of CMV together with the relevant HLA was identifiable through cumulative public TCR beta family frequency.

As regards this clonotype: Its antigen is currently unknown.

The genes are TRBV5-1 and TRBJ2-5, with 8 bases aligning to TRBD1. Sequencing used cultured PBMCs, obtained from culture after CMV antigen stimulation. The receptor comes from a human donor in good health (CMV status not recorded). Some clones in this sample may be carry-over from other donors' samples. CDR3 sequence (DNA): TGCGCCAGCAGCATCTCGACAGGGGAAGAGACCCAGTACTTC. Amino acid sequence: CASSISTGEETQYF. The full variable domain, rest sourced from reference TRBV5-1 and TRBJ2-5, is KAGVTQTPRYLIKTRGQQVTLSCSPISGHRSVSWYQQTPGQGLQFLFEYFSETQRNKGNFPGRFSGRQFSNSRSEMNVSTLELGDSALYLCASSISTGEETQYFGPGTRLLVL.